This is a list of T cell receptor beta chains from one sample in a study of identical twins. In TCRdb, the 5' RACE reads were re-called with MiXCR into one record per CDR3 protein. This repertoire shows 1.5 million to 2 million distinct CDR3 sequences, 25% to 35% found once; its top ten account for about 0.3%. Material: cord blood. The receptors were gathered from a newborn girl in good health. Each CDR3 is given with its conserved first and last residue. Each record gives: clone size, V gene, J gene, D gene, CDR3 DNA, CDR3 protein. A D gene is named only where the DNA matches it firmly. The size of a clone is reported for some rows only, either as once, few or many, or as a class for expanded clones.

clone_size: many; v_call: TRBV6-5; j_call: TRBJ2-3; d_call: TRBD2; cdr3_nt: TGTGCCAGCAGAAACGGACTAGGGGCGGGTACGCAGTATTTT; cdr3_aa: CASRNGLGAGTQYF
clone_size: few; v_call: TRBV28; j_call: TRBJ2-7; d_call: TRBD2; cdr3_nt: TGTGCCAGCAGTTTGAAGACTAGCGGGCCCTACGAGCAGTACTTC; cdr3_aa: CASSLKTSGPYEQYF
clone_size: -; v_call: TRBV5-1; j_call: TRBJ2-1; d_call: TRBD2; cdr3_nt: TGCGCCAGCAGAAATTCCGGGACTAGCGGGGGGCCCCAATCCCGTTACAATGAGCAGTTCTTC; cdr3_aa: CASRNSGTSGGPQSRYNEQFF
clone_size: -; v_call: TRBV20-1; j_call: TRBJ1-2; d_call: -; cdr3_nt: TGCAGTGCCGGAGCAAAGACCTATGGCTACACCTTC; cdr3_aa: CSAGAKTYGYTF
clone_size: -; v_call: TRBV10-1; j_call: TRBJ1-1; d_call: TRBD1; cdr3_nt: TGCGCCAGCAGTGAGTCCGGGACAGGGGGTTACACTGAAGCTTTCTTT; cdr3_aa: CASSESGTGGYTEAFF
clone_size: many; v_call: TRBV29-1; j_call: TRBJ2-7; d_call: TRBD2; cdr3_nt: TGCAGCGTTGGGGGAGCGGGACTACCCTACGAGCAGTACTTC; cdr3_aa: CSVGGAGLPYEQYF
clone_size: few; v_call: TRBV20-1; j_call: TRBJ1-5; d_call: TRBD1; cdr3_nt: TGCAGTGCTGGGGACAGGGGAAGCAATCAGCCCCAGCATTTT; cdr3_aa: CSAGDRGSNQPQHF
clone_size: few; v_call: TRBV28; j_call: TRBJ2-7; d_call: TRBD2; cdr3_nt: TGTGCCAGCTCGACTCCTAGCGGGAACTACGAGCAGTACTTC; cdr3_aa: CASSTPSGNYEQYF
clone_size: many; v_call: TRBV20-1; j_call: TRBJ2-5; d_call: TRBD2; cdr3_nt: TGCAGTGCTGGGACTAGCGGGAGGCAAGAGACCCAGTACTTC; cdr3_aa: CSAGTSGRQETQYF
clone_size: once; v_call: TRBV5-1; j_call: TRBJ2-5; d_call: -; cdr3_nt: TGCGCCAGCAGCTTCCTAGGCGGGTCATACCAAGAGACCCAGTACTTC; cdr3_aa: CASSFLGGSYQETQYF
clone_size: -; v_call: TRBV4-1; j_call: TRBJ1-2; d_call: -; cdr3_nt: TGCGCCAGCAGCCATGGACAGATTTATGGCTACACCTTC; cdr3_aa: CASSHGQIYGYTF
clone_size: many; v_call: TRBV12-3/TRBV12-4; j_call: TRBJ1-6; d_call: TRBD1; cdr3_nt: TGTGCCAGCAGTGGGACAGGGAGCTCCTATAATTCACCCCTCCACTTT; cdr3_aa: CASSGTGSSYNSPLHF
clone_size: few; v_call: TRBV5-1; j_call: TRBJ2-1; d_call: TRBD2; cdr3_nt: TGCGCCAGCAACCTCCTGGCGGGGGAGGCTTTCGATGAGCAGTTCTTC; cdr3_aa: CASNLLAGEAFDEQFF
clone_size: -; v_call: TRBV19; j_call: TRBJ2-1; d_call: -; cdr3_nt: TGTGCCAGTAGTATCAGGGGACGCAATGAGCAGTTCTTC; cdr3_aa: CASSIRGRNEQFF
clone_size: many; v_call: TRBV2; j_call: TRBJ2-5; d_call: -; cdr3_nt: TGTGCCAGCAGAAGGGAGACCCAGTACTTC; cdr3_aa: CASRRETQYF
clone_size: few; v_call: TRBV24-1; j_call: TRBJ2-1; d_call: -; cdr3_nt: TGTGCCACCATATTGCGGCAGGGGCACAATGAGCAGTTCTTC; cdr3_aa: CATILRQGHNEQFF
clone_size: few; v_call: TRBV20-1; j_call: TRBJ2-1; d_call: -; cdr3_nt: TGCAGTGCTAGACATCCTAGCTCCTACAATGAGCAGTTCTTC; cdr3_aa: CSARHPSSYNEQFF
clone_size: -; v_call: TRBV7-2; j_call: TRBJ2-1; d_call: TRBD2; cdr3_nt: TGTGCCAGCAGCACTACTAGCGGGGTGAGCAATGAGCAGTTCTTC; cdr3_aa: CASSTTSGVSNEQFF
clone_size: -; v_call: TRBV4-1; j_call: TRBJ2-7; d_call: TRBD2; cdr3_nt: TGCGCCAGCAGCCGGACCCTTGAGCGGGATTCCTACGAGCAGTACTTC; cdr3_aa: CASSRTLERDSYEQYF
clone_size: once; v_call: TRBV7-9; j_call: TRBJ2-7; d_call: -; cdr3_nt: TGTGCCGGCAGCTTAGCAGGGTCCAGGAACGAGCAGTACTTC; cdr3_aa: CAGSLAGSRNEQYF
clone_size: few; v_call: TRBV4-1; j_call: TRBJ2-1; d_call: TRBD1; cdr3_nt: TGCGCCAGCAGCCACAGGACAGGGTGGGGTGAGCAGTTCTTC; cdr3_aa: CASSHRTGWGEQFF
clone_size: few; v_call: TRBV10-3; j_call: TRBJ2-3; d_call: TRBD1; cdr3_nt: TGTGCCGCTAGCCGCAGGGGGTCCCCCGGCACAGATACGCAGTATTTT; cdr3_aa: CAASRRGSPGTDTQYF
clone_size: -; v_call: TRBV18; j_call: TRBJ2-5; d_call: TRBD2; cdr3_nt: TGTGCCAGCTCAGAACGAGAAGCGGGGGGCAATGAGCAGTACTTC; cdr3_aa: CASSEREAGGNEQYF
clone_size: many; v_call: TRBV5-1; j_call: TRBJ2-3; d_call: TRBD2; cdr3_nt: TGCGCCAGCAGCCAAGGACTAGCGGGAACTTACACAGATACGCAGTATTTT; cdr3_aa: CASSQGLAGTYTDTQYF
clone_size: -; v_call: TRBV20-1; j_call: TRBJ2-1; d_call: -; cdr3_nt: TGCAGTGCCCAGGGCACCTCCTACAATGAGCAGTTCTTC; cdr3_aa: CSAQGTSYNEQFF
clone_size: few; v_call: TRBV5-1; j_call: TRBJ2-1; d_call: -; cdr3_nt: TGCGCCAGCAGCTTGCGGGGCCTTGAGCAGTTCTTC; cdr3_aa: CASSLRGLEQFF
clone_size: few; v_call: TRBV11-2; j_call: TRBJ2-3; d_call: TRBD2; cdr3_nt: TGTGCCAGCAGCTCCACTAGCGGATACACAGATACGCAGTATTTT; cdr3_aa: CASSSTSGYTDTQYF
clone_size: -; v_call: TRBV11-2; j_call: TRBJ2-4; d_call: -; cdr3_nt: TGTGCCAGCAGCCCCATCCGGGGGGCCAAAAACATTCAGTACTTC; cdr3_aa: CASSPIRGAKNIQYF
clone_size: -; v_call: TRBV11-2; j_call: TRBJ2-1; d_call: TRBD2; cdr3_nt: TGTGCCAGCAGCTTAGAAAGTAGCGGGAGGCGGAATGAGCAGTTCTTC; cdr3_aa: CASSLESSGRRNEQFF
clone_size: -; v_call: TRBV9; j_call: TRBJ1-1; d_call: TRBD1; cdr3_nt: TGTGCCAGCAGCCCCCAGACAGGGAGTGTAGGCACTGAAGCTTTCTTT; cdr3_aa: CASSPQTGSVGTEAFF
clone_size: -; v_call: TRBV20-1; j_call: TRBJ1-1; d_call: TRBD1; cdr3_nt: TGCAGTGCTAGGCCCCAGGGGGCAGGCACTGAAGCTTTCTTT; cdr3_aa: CSARPQGAGTEAFF
clone_size: -; v_call: TRBV20-1; j_call: TRBJ1-5; d_call: -; cdr3_nt: TGCAGTGCTAGCTTCCGGGACAAACCCAATCAGCCCCAGCATTTT; cdr3_aa: CSASFRDKPNQPQHF
clone_size: -; v_call: TRBV7-9; j_call: TRBJ1-6; d_call: -; cdr3_nt: TGTGCCAGCTTCGGGGGTACCGAATCACCCCTCCACTTT; cdr3_aa: CASFGGTESPLHF
clone_size: many; v_call: TRBV27; j_call: TRBJ2-1; d_call: -; cdr3_nt: TGTGCCAGCAGTTTGGTAGGGGGGGGCAATGAGCAGTTCTTC; cdr3_aa: CASSLVGGGNEQFF
clone_size: -; v_call: TRBV24-1; j_call: TRBJ2-1; d_call: TRBD2; cdr3_nt: TGTGCCACCAGTGAAACGGGACTAGCGAAATCTAATGAGCAGTTCTTC; cdr3_aa: CATSETGLAKSNEQFF
clone_size: -; v_call: TRBV28; j_call: TRBJ1-4; d_call: -; cdr3_nt: TGTGCCAGCAGTTTAACCACAGGGTTACCTAATGAAAAACTGTTTTTT; cdr3_aa: CASSLTTGLPNEKLFF
clone_size: -; v_call: TRBV29-1; j_call: TRBJ1-1; d_call: -; cdr3_nt: TGCAGCGTTGGTCAGGGAGGGAACACTGAAGCTTTCTTT; cdr3_aa: CSVGQGGNTEAFF
clone_size: few; v_call: TRBV11-2; j_call: TRBJ1-4; d_call: TRBD1; cdr3_nt: TGTGCCAGCAGCTCCCTTGGGACAGCAACTAATGAAAAACTGTTTTTT; cdr3_aa: CASSSLGTATNEKLFF
clone_size: -; v_call: TRBV9; j_call: TRBJ2-3; d_call: TRBD2; cdr3_nt: TGTGCCAGCGGCGTTAGTGGTAGACTAGCGGGAGGAGATACGCAGTATTTT; cdr3_aa: CASGVSGRLAGGDTQYF